The clone carrying this T cell receptor beta chain was seen just once. What it binds is unknown. The entry originates in a study of shared clonotypes between healthy human individuals. Study outcomes and limitations: Rarefaction curves obtained for sorted subsets showed sequencing incomplete despite large depth. Sampling included only blood; tissue repertoires likely differ. What limited the represented genetic and exposure-history diversity was the small number of donors.

Germline V gives CDR1 SGHAT, CDR2 FQNNGV. V lost 5 bases and J 3 bases, leaving 17 bases between the germline ends. The CDR3 length is 15 residues. Repertoires were generated with immunoSEQ multiplex PCR, while TCRdb's copy carries only in-frame clones and drops some. The data contain over a million clones, 97% to 99% of them singletons. Sequencing was performed on naive CD4+ T cells sorted from blood. The subset here: CD45RA+ positively selected. This sequence was found in a man aged 25 to 45 in good health. J is TRBJ2-7 and V is TRBV11-2; D unclear. CDR3 loop: CASSTILGRNYEQYF. The CDR3, as DNA: TGTGCCAGCAGCACCATATTGGGCCGAAACTACGAGCAGTACTTC.